These 10 T cell receptor beta chains originate from one sample sequenced in a study of CD8 T cells in Susac syndrome. About 0.45 to 1 ug RNA was reverse transcribed with random hexamers. A single record per CDR3 protein comes from TCRdb applying MiXCR to the immunoSEQ multiplex PCR reads. The repertoire includes about 130,000 distinct CDR3 sequences, 85% to 95% of them detected once, and approximately 0.18% sits in the top ten. The sample comprised CD8+ T cells from PBMCs. The source of these receptors is a human donor with Susac syndrome.

The CDR3 loop reads CASSIGSFQETQYF. CDR3 DNA: TGTGCCAGCAGCATCGGTAGCTTCCAAGAGACCCAGTACTTC. V gene TRBV9 combines with J gene TRBJ2-5; D ambiguous. The ends were cut back, 4 bases at V and 1 base at J, with 11 bases in the middle. Germline loops: CDR1 SGDLS, CDR2 YYNGEE. CDR3 size: 14 residues.

For the CDR3, the DNA is TGCAGCGTTGAAGGCCTTTACGAGCAGTACTTC. Encoded protein: CSVEGLYEQYF. V usage is TRBV29-1 and J usage is TRBJ2-7; D not certain. The germline V and J ends were trimmed by 1 base and 4 bases, with 5 bases remaining between them. The CDR3 is 11 amino acids. Germline values: CDR1 SQVTM, CDR2 ANQGSEA.

CDR3 sequence: CASSPGTVPNYGYTF. The CDR3 bases are TGTGCCAGCAGTCCCGGGACAGTACCTAACTATGGCTACACCTTC. This rearrangement joins TRBV6-5 to TRBJ1-2, with TRBD1 identical over 7 bases. V trimming: 5 bases; J trimming: 0 bases; junction bases outside the gene matches: 6. The CDR3 spans 15 residues. Germline CDR1 reads MNHEY; CDR2 reads SVGAGI.

V is TRBV11-2 and J is TRBJ2-3; possibly TRBD1 or TRBD2 for D (5 bases each). There are 16 residues in the CDR3. V was trimmed by 2 bases and J by 0 bases, leaving 12 bases between them. Germline assignment: CDR1 SGHAT and CDR2 FQNNGV. The CDR3 loop is CASSLPRGDSTDTQYF. In DNA, the CDR3 is TGTGCCAGCAGCTTACCTCGAGGGGACAGCACAGATACGCAGTATTTT.

The rearrangement uses TRBV5-4 and TRBJ2-7; no reliable D call. Trimming cost V 4 bases and J 5 bases, with 7 bases left between them. The CDR3 is 11 amino acids. Germline V gene sequence: CDR1 SGHNT, CDR2 YYREEE (reference sequence). The CDR3 spells CASSTMNEQYF. DNA for the CDR3: TGTGCCAGCAGCACCATGAACGAGCAGTACTTC. Variable domain in full (rest from reference TRBV5-4 and TRBJ2-7): ETGVTQSPTHLIKTRGQQVTLRCSSQSGHNTVSWYQQALGQGPQFIFQYYREEENGRGNFPPRFSGLQFPNYSSELNVNALELDDSALYLCASSTMNEQYFGPGTRLTVT.

The chain combines TRBV7-8 with TRBJ2-5, with D perhaps matching TRBD2 (6 bases). Germline loops: CDR1 SGHVS, CDR2 FQNEAQ. V lost 5 bases, J lost 5 bases, and 24 bases lay in between. This CDR3 has 17 residues. This CDR3 is CASSLRDSCSPDETQYF. The CDR3 DNA sequence: TGTGCCAGCAGCCTAAGGGACTCCTGCAGCCCGGACGAGACCCAGTACTTC. The variable domain in full, with the rest retrieved from reference TRBV7-8 and TRBJ2-5, is GAGVSQSPRYKVAKRGQDVALRCDPISGHVSLFWYQQALGQGPEFLTYFQNEAQLDKSGLPSDRFFAERPEGSVSTLKIQRTQQEDSAVYLCASSLRDSCSPDETQYFGPGTRLLVL.

This chain connects TRBV6-4 to TRBJ2-1; 7 bases map to TRBD2. CDR1 is MRHNA, CDR2 SNTAGT, per germline. The CDR3 is made up of 15 amino acids. V shed 5 bases, J shed 4 bases, and the junction held 8 bases outside the gene matches. The CDR3 DNA reads TGTGCCAGCAGTTGGGCTAGCGGCCTATACAATGAGCAGTTCTTC. Protein: CASSWASGLYNEQFF.

The count of this clonotype is one. The chain combines TRBV5-4 with TRBJ1-2; a weak D match, TRBD1 (5 bases). CDR3 length equals 12 residues. CDR1 is SGHNT, CDR2 YYREEE, per germline (reference sequence). V was clipped by 9 bases and J by 6 bases, with 15 bases between them. The CDR3 DNA follows: TGTGCCATCCGAGGGGAGGTGGATGGCTACACCTTC. It codes for CAIRGEVDGYTF.

The gene calls are TRBV11-2 and TRBJ1-2; D might be TRBD1 (6 bases). Germline CDR1 is SGHAT and CDR2 is FQNNGV. The CDR3 covers 16 residues. V was trimmed by 5 bases and J by 4 bases, leaving 20 bases between them. For the CDR3, the DNA is TGTGCCAGCAGCGGAGAGGATCCGGGGGCCGGCTATGGCTACACCTTC. This gives the protein CASSGEDPGAGYGYTF.

This clonotype was picked up one time. The rearrangement uses TRBV24-1 and TRBJ1-5; D may be TRBD1 (6 bases). V lost 5 bases, J lost 0 bases, and 16 bases lay in between. The CDR3 contains 17 residues. Germline CDR1 is KGHDR and CDR2 is SFDVKD. The CDR3 nucleotides are TGTGCCACCAGTGGAGAGAGGCAGGGGTTTAGCAATCAGCCCCAGCATTTT. Translation: CATSGERQGFSNQPQHF.